These T cell receptor beta chains were read from a single sample in a study of CD8 T cells in Susac syndrome. TCRdb redid the calling of the immunoSEQ multiplex PCR reads with MiXCR, one entry per CDR3 protein. Altogether over 300,000 distinct CDR3 sequences are present, around 90% being singletons, with the ten largest covering approximately 0.065%. Sequencing was done on a sample of CD4+ T cells from PBMCs. Every receptor here comes from a human donor with multiple sclerosis. Both conserved end residues are part of each CDR3. The order of the fields is D gene, clone size, V gene, J gene, CDR3 protein, CDR3 DNA. D genes are given only for firm matches. Size is stated for part of the rows, as once, few or many counts, or as a class when the clone is expanded.

d_call: TRBD2; clone_size: once; v_call: TRBV20-1; j_call: TRBJ2-1; cdr3_aa: CSAPPLREDDEQFF; cdr3_nt: TGCAGTGCTCCCCCACTGCGGGAGGATGATGAGCAGTTCTTC
d_call: TRBD2; clone_size: -; v_call: TRBV29-1; j_call: TRBJ2-3; cdr3_aa: CSVERAGGVTDTQYF; cdr3_nt: TGCAGCGTTGAACGGGCGGGAGGTGTCACAGATACGCAGTATTTT
d_call: -; clone_size: -; v_call: TRBV3-1; j_call: TRBJ1-3; cdr3_aa: CASSQGRTAGNTIYF; cdr3_nt: TGTGCCAGCAGCCAAGGTCGGACGGCCGGAAACACCATATATTTT
d_call: TRBD2; clone_size: -; v_call: TRBV5-1; j_call: TRBJ2-1; cdr3_aa: CASSPPSGPSDEQFF; cdr3_nt: TGCGCCAGCAGCCCCCCTAGCGGGCCGTCGGATGAGCAGTTCTTC
d_call: -; clone_size: -; v_call: TRBV7-2; j_call: TRBJ2-7; cdr3_aa: CASSLVGTLYEQYF; cdr3_nt: TGTGCCAGCAGCTTAGTTGGGACACTCTACGAGCAGTACTTC
d_call: TRBD1; clone_size: few; v_call: TRBV2; j_call: TRBJ2-7; cdr3_aa: CASTYRGLYEQYF; cdr3_nt: TGTGCCAGCACGTACAGGGGGCTCTACGAGCAGTACTTC
d_call: -; clone_size: -; v_call: TRBV19; j_call: TRBJ2-6; cdr3_aa: CASSLGGPTPPGANVLTF; cdr3_nt: TGTGCCAGTAGTCTCGGGGGTCCTACCCCACCCGGGGCCAACGTCCTGACTTTC
d_call: -; clone_size: -; v_call: TRBV4-3; j_call: TRBJ2-2; cdr3_aa: CASRVQRANTGELFF; cdr3_nt: TGCGCCAGCAGGGTCCAGCGGGCGAACACCGGGGAGCTGTTTTTT
d_call: TRBD2; clone_size: -; v_call: TRBV5-1; j_call: TRBJ2-1; cdr3_aa: CASSSAGTMTVEQFF; cdr3_nt: TGCGCCAGCAGCTCAGCCGGGACTATGACCGTAGAGCAGTTCTTC
d_call: -; clone_size: -; v_call: TRBV12-3/TRBV12-4; j_call: TRBJ1-3; cdr3_aa: CASSPTGNTIYF; cdr3_nt: TGTGCCAGCAGCCCGACTGGAAACACCATATATTTT
d_call: TRBD2; clone_size: -; v_call: TRBV7-9; j_call: TRBJ2-5; cdr3_aa: CASTAPGGWETQYF; cdr3_nt: TGTGCCAGCACCGCGCCGGGGGGTTGGGAGACCCAGTACTTC
d_call: -; clone_size: few; v_call: TRBV7-7; j_call: TRBJ2-2; cdr3_aa: CASSAGANTGELFF; cdr3_nt: TGTGCTAGCAGCGCGGGGGCCAACACCGGGGAGCTGTTTTTT
d_call: TRBD2; clone_size: -; v_call: TRBV3-1; j_call: TRBJ2-3; cdr3_aa: CASSQDLGGGADTQYF; cdr3_nt: TGTGCCAGCAGCCAAGATCTTGGCGGGGGGGCTGATACGCAGTATTTT
d_call: TRBD1; clone_size: -; v_call: TRBV19; j_call: TRBJ2-5; cdr3_aa: CASREPGQPGEETQYF; cdr3_nt: TGTGCCAGTAGAGAACCGGGACAGCCCGGCGAAGAGACCCAGTACTTC
d_call: TRBD2; clone_size: -; v_call: TRBV4-1; j_call: TRBJ2-5; cdr3_aa: CASSQDWGTSGQETQYF; cdr3_nt: TGCGCCAGCAGCCAAGATTGGGGAACTAGCGGACAAGAGACCCAGTACTTC
d_call: -; clone_size: -; v_call: TRBV6-2/TRBV6-3; j_call: TRBJ2-7; cdr3_aa: CASSSHKSGFSSYEQYF; cdr3_nt: TGTGCCAGCAGTTCCCACAAGAGCGGATTTAGCTCCTACGAGCAGTACTTC
d_call: -; clone_size: -; v_call: TRBV5-1; j_call: TRBJ1-6; cdr3_aa: CASSLEGSESPLHF; cdr3_nt: TGCGCCAGCAGCTTGGAAGGGAGCGAGTCACCCCTCCACTTT
d_call: -; clone_size: -; v_call: TRBV20-1; j_call: TRBJ2-1; cdr3_aa: CSARKTSYNEQFF; cdr3_nt: TGCAGTGCTAGAAAGACTAGCTACAATGAGCAGTTCTTC
d_call: TRBD1; clone_size: -; v_call: TRBV12-3/TRBV12-4; j_call: TRBJ2-1; cdr3_aa: CASRMDRLNEQFF; cdr3_nt: TGTGCCAGCAGGATGGACAGGTTGAATGAGCAGTTCTTC
d_call: TRBD2; clone_size: -; v_call: TRBV7-2; j_call: TRBJ2-1; cdr3_aa: CASSSGLAGGLEQFF; cdr3_nt: TGTGCCAGCAGCTCCGGACTAGCGGGAGGGCTGGAGCAGTTCTTC
d_call: -; clone_size: -; v_call: TRBV5-4; j_call: TRBJ2-1; cdr3_aa: CANSRGRLLFF; cdr3_nt: TGTGCCAACTCCAGAGGGCGTTTACTGTTCTTC
d_call: -; clone_size: -; v_call: TRBV10-3; j_call: TRBJ2-3; cdr3_aa: CAISSLGGPQDTQYF; cdr3_nt: TGTGCCATCAGTTCCTTAGGGGGGCCACAAGATACGCAGTATTTT
d_call: -; clone_size: -; v_call: TRBV5-6; j_call: TRBJ2-3; cdr3_aa: CASSQTDLDTQYF; cdr3_nt: TGTGCCAGCAGCCAAACGGACTTAGATACGCAGTATTTT
d_call: -; clone_size: -; v_call: TRBV27; j_call: TRBJ2-3; cdr3_aa: CASSYAVGAPSTDTQYF; cdr3_nt: TGTGCCAGCAGTTACGCTGTTGGCGCTCCTAGCACAGATACGCAGTATTTT
d_call: TRBD2; clone_size: -; v_call: TRBV19; j_call: TRBJ2-5; cdr3_aa: CASSIAVAGGTETQYF; cdr3_nt: TGTGCCAGTAGTATAGCAGTTGCGGGGGGGACAGAGACCCAGTACTTC
d_call: -; clone_size: -; v_call: TRBV30; j_call: TRBJ2-7; cdr3_aa: CAWSRSYEQYF; cdr3_nt: TGTGCCTGGAGTCGCTCCTACGAGCAGTACTTC
d_call: TRBD1; clone_size: once; v_call: TRBV7-3; j_call: TRBJ1-4; cdr3_aa: CASSFDRGEKLFF; cdr3_nt: TGTGCCAGCAGCTTCGACAGGGGGGAAAAACTGTTTTTT
d_call: -; clone_size: -; v_call: TRBV28; j_call: TRBJ1-4; cdr3_aa: CASSPPTATNEKLFF; cdr3_nt: TGTGCCAGCAGTCCACCGACCGCAACTAATGAAAAACTGTTTTTT
d_call: TRBD2; clone_size: -; v_call: TRBV20-1; j_call: TRBJ2-5; cdr3_aa: CSAPGTSGRLNQETQYF; cdr3_nt: TGCAGTGCTCCCGGGACTAGCGGGAGGCTAAACCAAGAGACCCAGTACTTC
d_call: -; clone_size: once; v_call: TRBV30; j_call: TRBJ1-1; cdr3_aa: CAWRSIQRNTEAFF; cdr3_nt: TGTGCCTGGAGGAGCATACAGAGGAACACTGAAGCTTTCTTT
d_call: -; clone_size: -; v_call: TRBV19; j_call: TRBJ2-1; cdr3_aa: CASSIDVETGRRFF; cdr3_nt: TGTGCCAGTAGTATAGATGTCGAAACAGGTCGGCGGTTCTTC
d_call: -; clone_size: -; v_call: TRBV7-9; j_call: TRBJ1-2; cdr3_aa: CASSSTDYGYTF; cdr3_nt: TGTGCCAGCTCCAGCACGGATTATGGCTACACCTTC
d_call: -; clone_size: -; v_call: TRBV7-2; j_call: TRBJ1-2; cdr3_aa: CASSFRGLASSYGYTF; cdr3_nt: TGTGCCAGCAGTTTTAGGGGACTCGCCTCGTCCTATGGCTACACCTTC
d_call: TRBD2; clone_size: -; v_call: TRBV7-2; j_call: TRBJ2-5; cdr3_aa: CASSLSGGSGRGETQYF; cdr3_nt: TGTGCCAGCAGCTTAAGCGGTGGTAGCGGGAGGGGAGAGACCCAGTACTTC
d_call: -; clone_size: -; v_call: TRBV5-1; j_call: TRBJ2-2; cdr3_aa: CASSRETANTGELFF; cdr3_nt: TGCGCCAGCAGCCGCGAGACAGCGAACACCGGGGAGCTGTTTTTT
d_call: -; clone_size: -; v_call: TRBV6-6; j_call: TRBJ2-1; cdr3_aa: CASRSRVGEQFF; cdr3_nt: TGTGCCAGCAGGAGTAGGGTCGGTGAGCAGTTCTTC
d_call: -; clone_size: once; v_call: TRBV6-5; j_call: TRBJ2-3; cdr3_aa: CASSYSINPTGRTLDTQYF; cdr3_nt: TGTGCCAGCAGTTACTCGATTAACCCGACAGGGAGGACCTTAGATACGCAGTATTTT
d_call: -; clone_size: -; v_call: TRBV7-9; j_call: TRBJ1-2; cdr3_aa: CASSHTGTDYGYTF; cdr3_nt: TGTGCCAGCAGCCACACCGGGACGGATTATGGCTACACCTTC
d_call: TRBD1; clone_size: -; v_call: TRBV20-1; j_call: TRBJ2-3; cdr3_aa: CSASGTGGMKDTQYF; cdr3_nt: TGCAGTGCTAGCGGGACAGGGGGCATGAAAGATACGCAGTATTTT
d_call: -; clone_size: few; v_call: TRBV29-1; j_call: TRBJ2-7; cdr3_aa: CSVWATGFHEQYF; cdr3_nt: TGCAGCGTTTGGGCCACAGGATTCCACGAGCAGTACTTC
d_call: -; clone_size: -; v_call: TRBV4-2; j_call: TRBJ2-3; cdr3_aa: CASSQELDSGTDTQYF; cdr3_nt: TGTGCCAGCAGCCAAGAGTTGGACAGTGGCACAGATACGCAGTATTTT
d_call: -; clone_size: -; v_call: TRBV3-1; j_call: TRBJ2-1; cdr3_aa: CASSQPKVGVHEQFF; cdr3_nt: TGTGCCAGCAGCCAGCCCAAGGTGGGGGTCCATGAGCAGTTCTTC
d_call: -; clone_size: -; v_call: TRBV2; j_call: TRBJ1-1; cdr3_aa: CASSFFVTEAFF; cdr3_nt: TGTGCCAGCTCGTTCTTTGTGACTGAAGCTTTCTTT
d_call: -; clone_size: once; v_call: TRBV25-1; j_call: TRBJ1-1; cdr3_aa: CASSALGGGDTEAFF; cdr3_nt: TGTGCCAGCAGTGCCCTGGGAGGGGGGGATACTGAAGCTTTCTTT
d_call: -; clone_size: -; v_call: TRBV3-1; j_call: TRBJ2-5; cdr3_aa: CASAVQPLYQETQYF; cdr3_nt: TGTGCCAGCGCTGTGCAGCCCTTGTACCAAGAGACCCAGTACTTC
d_call: TRBD1; clone_size: -; v_call: TRBV29-1; j_call: TRBJ1-6; cdr3_aa: CSAVGGDRENSPLHF; cdr3_nt: TGCAGTGCGGTAGGAGGTGACAGGGAAAATTCACCCCTCCACTTT
d_call: TRBD1; clone_size: -; v_call: TRBV7-9; j_call: TRBJ2-7; cdr3_aa: CASSSPTGARYEQYF; cdr3_nt: TGTGCCAGCAGCTCCCCAACAGGGGCCCGGTACGAGCAGTACTTC
d_call: TRBD2; clone_size: -; v_call: TRBV5-1; j_call: TRBJ2-1; cdr3_aa: CASRKRGGREEQFF; cdr3_nt: TGCGCCAGCAGAAAACGGGGGGGCCGTGAAGAGCAGTTCTTC
d_call: -; clone_size: -; v_call: TRBV18; j_call: TRBJ2-5; cdr3_aa: CASTTYGLETQYF; cdr3_nt: TGTGCCAGCACAACCTACGGCCTCGAGACCCAGTACTTC
d_call: -; clone_size: -; v_call: TRBV14; j_call: TRBJ1-2; cdr3_aa: CASSHDSHYGYTF; cdr3_nt: TGTGCCAGCAGCCATGACAGCCACTATGGCTACACCTTC
d_call: TRBD1; clone_size: -; v_call: TRBV2; j_call: TRBJ1-5; cdr3_aa: CASSELSQGAWAQHF; cdr3_nt: TGTGCCAGCAGTGAATTGAGCCAGGGGGCATGGGCCCAGCATTTT
d_call: TRBD2; clone_size: -; v_call: TRBV20-1; j_call: TRBJ2-4; cdr3_aa: CSAMGGAIQYF; cdr3_nt: TGCAGTGCTATGGGAGGGGCGATTCAGTACTTC
d_call: -; clone_size: -; v_call: TRBV12-3/TRBV12-4; j_call: TRBJ2-7; cdr3_aa: CASSSGGVLYEQYF; cdr3_nt: TGTGCCAGCAGTTCCGGGGGAGTACTCTACGAGCAGTACTTC